This T cell receptor (beta chain) was recorded in a study of blood T cell repertoires in COVID-19. Study at large: The United States, Italy and Spain were the sources of the acute and convalescent COVID-19 samples. The analysed material was cDNA or gDNA that came from T cells, B-cell-depleted T cells, or PBMCs.

Only one count was recorded for this clone. Per the study methods: Reference gene primer amplification in the assay estimated nucleated cell counts. Clones were read by immunoSEQ multiplex PCR, and TCRdb kept only the in-frame ones, dropping some. V and J calls and clone size are as listed in that table; D and trimming were resolved from the DNA. The profile shows 140,000 or so clones, more than 80% of them singletons. Sequenced: peripheral blood. This sequence was found in a woman between 55 and 75 years old with active COVID-19.

The CDR3: CASSSGQGSREQYF. CDR3 bases: TGTGCCAGCAGCTCGGGACAGGGTTCGCGCGAGCAGTACTTC. The chain carries TRBV9 and TRBJ2-7; TRBD1 agrees at 9 bases. V shed 4 bases, J shed 6 bases, and the junction held 8 bases outside the gene matches. CDR1 SGDLS and CDR2 YYNGEE come from the germline V gene. This CDR3 comprises 14 residues.